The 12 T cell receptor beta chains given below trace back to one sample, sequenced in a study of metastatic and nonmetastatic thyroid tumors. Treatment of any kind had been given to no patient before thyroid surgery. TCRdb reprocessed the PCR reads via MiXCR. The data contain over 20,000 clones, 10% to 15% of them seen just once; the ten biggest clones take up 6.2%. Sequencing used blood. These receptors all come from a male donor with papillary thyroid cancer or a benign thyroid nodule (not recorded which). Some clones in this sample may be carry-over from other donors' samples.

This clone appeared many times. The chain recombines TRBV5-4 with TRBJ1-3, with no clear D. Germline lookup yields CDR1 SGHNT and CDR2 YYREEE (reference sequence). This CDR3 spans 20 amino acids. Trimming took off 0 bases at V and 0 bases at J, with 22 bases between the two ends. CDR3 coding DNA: TGTGCCAGCAGCTTGGAGCGTTCGGATCCCAGGCTGATCTCTGGAAACACCATATATTTT. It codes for CASSLERSDPRLISGNTIYF.

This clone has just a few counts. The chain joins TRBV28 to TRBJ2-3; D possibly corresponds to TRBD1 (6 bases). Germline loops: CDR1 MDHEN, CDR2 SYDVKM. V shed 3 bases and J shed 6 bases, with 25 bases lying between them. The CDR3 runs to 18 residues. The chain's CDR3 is CASSLSSGQMDMGDTQYF. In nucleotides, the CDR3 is TGTGCCAGCAGTTTGAGTTCCGGACAGATGGATATGGGGGATACGCAGTATTTT. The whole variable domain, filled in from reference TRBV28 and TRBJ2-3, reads DVKVTQSSRYLVKRTGEKVFLECVQDMDHENMFWYRQDPGLGLRLIYFSYDVKMKEKGDIPEGYSVSREKKERFSLILESASTNQTSMYLCASSLSSGQMDMGDTQYFGPGTRLTVL.

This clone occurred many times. The CDR3 loop reads CAISESGAAVAEAFF. The CDR3, as DNA: TGTGCCATCAGTGAGTCAGGGGCCGCCGTGGCTGAAGCTTTCTTT. This chain connects TRBV10-3 to TRBJ1-1, with D possibly matching TRBD1 (5 bases). CDR1 ENHRY and CDR2 SYGVKD come from the germline V gene. The CDR3 contains 15 residues. Trimming removed 0 bases from V and 6 bases from J, with 14 bases in between.

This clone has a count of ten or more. CDR3 bases: TGTGCCAGCAGTTTAAGAGCGGGAGAAGATACGCAGTATTTT. Protein product: CASSLRAGEDTQYF. The chain combines TRBV28 with TRBJ2-3, with 8 bases fitting TRBD2. V lost 2 bases to trimming and J lost 5 bases; unmatched junction nucleotides: 3. This CDR3 contains 14 residues. The germline gives CDR1 MDHEN, CDR2 SYDVKM.

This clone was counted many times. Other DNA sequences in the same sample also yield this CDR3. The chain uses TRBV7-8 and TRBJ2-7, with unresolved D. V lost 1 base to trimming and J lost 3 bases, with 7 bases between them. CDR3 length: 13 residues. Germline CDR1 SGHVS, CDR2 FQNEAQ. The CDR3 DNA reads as TGTGCCAGCAGCTTAGGGTTGGTCTACGAGCAGTACTTC. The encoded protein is CASSLGLVYEQYF.

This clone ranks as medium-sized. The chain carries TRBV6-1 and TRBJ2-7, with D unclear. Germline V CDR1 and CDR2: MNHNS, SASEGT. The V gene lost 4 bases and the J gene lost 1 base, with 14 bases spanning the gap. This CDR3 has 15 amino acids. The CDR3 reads CASSVNGVKSYEQYF. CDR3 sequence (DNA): TGTGCCAGCAGTGTTAATGGGGTGAAATCCTACGAGCAGTACTTC.

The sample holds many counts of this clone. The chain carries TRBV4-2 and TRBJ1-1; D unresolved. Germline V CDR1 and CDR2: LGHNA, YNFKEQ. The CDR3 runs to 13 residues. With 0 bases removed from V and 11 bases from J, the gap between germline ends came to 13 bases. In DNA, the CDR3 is TGTGCCAGCAGCCAAGATGTGGCAGACACCGCTTTCTTT. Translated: CASSQDVADTAFF.

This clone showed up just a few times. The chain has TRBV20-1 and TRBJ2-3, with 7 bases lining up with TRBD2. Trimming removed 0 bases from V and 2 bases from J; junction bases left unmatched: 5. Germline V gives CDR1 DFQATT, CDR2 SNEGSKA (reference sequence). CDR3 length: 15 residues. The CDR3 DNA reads TGCAGTGCTAGAGATGGGAGGGAGCACACAGATACGCAGTATTTT. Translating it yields CSARDGREHTDTQYF.

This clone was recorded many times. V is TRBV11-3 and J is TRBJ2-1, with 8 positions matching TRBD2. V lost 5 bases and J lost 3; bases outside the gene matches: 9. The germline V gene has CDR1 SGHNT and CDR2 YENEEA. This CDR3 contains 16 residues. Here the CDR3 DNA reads TGTGCCAGCAGCGCCTCCGGGACTAGTCTCTACAATGAGCAGTTCTTC. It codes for CASSASGTSLYNEQFF.

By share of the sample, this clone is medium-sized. The CDR3 DNA sequence: TGTGCCAGCAGCCCCCGACTAGCCGGACAGTTCTTC. Translation: CASSPRLAGQFF. This chain connects TRBV12-3 or TRBV12-4 to TRBJ2-1; 7 bases line up with TRBD2. CDR3 length: 12 amino acids. J was trimmed by 13 bases and V by 6 bases; bases with no gene match: 9.

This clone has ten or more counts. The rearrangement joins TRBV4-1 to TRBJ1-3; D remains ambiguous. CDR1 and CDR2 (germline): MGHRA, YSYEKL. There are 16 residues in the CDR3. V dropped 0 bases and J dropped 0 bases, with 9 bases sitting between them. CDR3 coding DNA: TGCGCCAGCAGCCAAGAGCCCACCAGCTCTGGAAACACCATATATTTT. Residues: CASSQEPTSSGNTIYF.

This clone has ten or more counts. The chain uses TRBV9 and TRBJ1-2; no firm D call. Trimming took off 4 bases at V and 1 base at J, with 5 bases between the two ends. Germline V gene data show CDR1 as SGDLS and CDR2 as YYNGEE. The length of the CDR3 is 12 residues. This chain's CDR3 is CASSLSNYGYTF. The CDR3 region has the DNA TGTGCCAGCAGCCTGAGTAACTATGGCTACACCTTC.